Listed below are T cell receptor beta chains from one sample, sequenced in a study of blood T cell repertoires in COVID-19. The data were produced by immunoSEQ multiplex PCR, yet TCRdb's version contains in-frame clones alone and is incomplete. The table has 200,000 to 250,000 clones, 82% seen once. Sequencing was carried out using PBMCs or T cells enriched from blood (not recorded which). The source is a woman aged 55-75 years who had recovered from COVID-19. CDR3s leave out the opening cysteine and the closing phenylalanine or tryptophan. Each record gives: CDR3 protein, V gene.

cdr3_aa: ASSSSKRTSGYNEQF; v_call: TRBV19
cdr3_aa: ASSGQGIEREGYT; v_call: TRBV27
cdr3_aa: ASSRQKGGFEQY; v_call: TRBV6-5
cdr3_aa: ASSSQTSGNEQF; v_call: TRBV5-4
cdr3_aa: ASSFRLGATDTQY; v_call: TRBV6-5
cdr3_aa: ASSLEGGEPGDEQF; v_call: TRBV5-1
cdr3_aa: ATSRTGYGNTIY; v_call: TRBV15
cdr3_aa: ATKARGTSSYNEQF; v_call: TRBV15
cdr3_aa: ASSLSGGASGELF; v_call: TRBV6-2/TRBV6-3
cdr3_aa: AISDGGGNEQF; v_call: TRBV10-3
cdr3_aa: ASSPGSGWATEAF; v_call: TRBV27
cdr3_aa: ASSLRGQETQY; v_call: TRBV5-8
cdr3_aa: ASSLSPGRQPQH; v_call: TRBV28
cdr3_aa: ASSLSTGGVYGYT; v_call: TRBV7-8
cdr3_aa: ASSGPGQVH; v_call: TRBV6-5
cdr3_aa: ASSPSQGAVETQY; v_call: TRBV18
cdr3_aa: ASSLGKDRGRNTEAF; v_call: TRBV7-8
cdr3_aa: ASSSSGITDTQY; v_call: TRBV3-1/TRBV3-2
cdr3_aa: AISGTGEGTIY; v_call: TRBV10-3
cdr3_aa: ASSLVGRQTQETQY; v_call: TRBV7-6
cdr3_aa: ASSQVPTPEPRMNEKLF; v_call: TRBV4-2
cdr3_aa: SASSRGDYGYT; v_call: TRBV20-1
cdr3_aa: ASSPRSATNEKLF; v_call: TRBV19
cdr3_aa: ASSLGRARSPLH; v_call: TRBV11-2
cdr3_aa: ASSRLPAGQETQY; v_call: TRBV3-1/TRBV3-2
cdr3_aa: ATPAQGDSGIYGYT; v_call: TRBV28
cdr3_aa: ASSVVDGGAQETQY; v_call: TRBV9
cdr3_aa: ASSSDRGERQPQH; v_call: TRBV5-4
cdr3_aa: SASRDSTDTQY; v_call: TRBV20-1
cdr3_aa: ASSLDHVDRGNGYT; v_call: TRBV11-1
cdr3_aa: ASRYQGNKSGYT; v_call: TRBV2
cdr3_aa: ASSLVPGTSGTAPEQF; v_call: TRBV7-2
cdr3_aa: ASLGFGSYNEQF; v_call: TRBV7-2
cdr3_aa: ASRREGGYNSPLH; v_call: TRBV11-2
cdr3_aa: ASSLASDRGYGYT; v_call: TRBV7-2
cdr3_aa: ASIVRVGSEAF; v_call: TRBV7-2
cdr3_aa: ASSLGWVGGESEKLF; v_call: TRBV27
cdr3_aa: ASRATSGSSYEQY; v_call: TRBV6-5
cdr3_aa: ATSVADTDTQY; v_call: TRBV24-1
cdr3_aa: ASSSQGWANEKLF; v_call: TRBV7-2
cdr3_aa: SVAPGVGQPQH; v_call: TRBV29-1
cdr3_aa: ASSPRQAPNEKLF; v_call: TRBV9
cdr3_aa: ATLAAGRENPEAF; v_call: TRBV19
cdr3_aa: ASSPGRARTNEQF; v_call: TRBV4-1
cdr3_aa: ASSLDRVNTEAF; v_call: TRBV27
cdr3_aa: ASTLGTGGRVSYGYT; v_call: TRBV5-6
cdr3_aa: ASSLGGQGGYT; v_call: TRBV11-2
cdr3_aa: ASSLIPAGAETQY; v_call: TRBV5-1
cdr3_aa: ASGSGQGFYEQY; v_call: TRBV12-5
cdr3_aa: ASSPSTSGVTADTQY; v_call: TRBV7-8
cdr3_aa: ASSYLDSVGSYEQY; v_call: TRBV6-5
cdr3_aa: ASSLAPDRDNEQF; v_call: TRBV7-6
cdr3_aa: ASGINLAVTYEQY; v_call: TRBV7-8
cdr3_aa: ASSYSGRGESEQF; v_call: TRBV6-2/TRBV6-3
cdr3_aa: ASSVDEQY; v_call: TRBV7-9